The entry below describes one TCR beta chain. The assay was immunoSEQ multiplex PCR, and TCRdb's table has in-frame clones only and misses some. Seen here are fewer than 300,000 clones, roughly 79% observed once, and the top ten hold 2.5% to 3.5%. This sample was taken from a study of blood T cell repertoires in COVID-19. On the study more broadly: PBMCs, B-cell-depleted T cells, or T cells provided the cDNA or gDNA that made up the material.

The CDR3 has 15 amino acids. The V gene end was trimmed by 6 bases and the J gene end by 2 bases; junction bases not matched to a gene: 5. Germline V gene data show CDR1 as SNHLY and CDR2 as FYNNEI. V and J are TRBV2 and TRBJ1-5; 9 bases fit TRBD1. Sequencing was done on a sample of peripheral blood. This receptor was identified in a woman in her fifties or sixties with active or convalescent COVID-19. The CDR3, as DNA: TGTGCCAGCAGGGGACAGGGAACGGGCAATCAGCCCCAGCATTTT. Its translation is CASRGQGTGNQPQHF.